This TCR beta chain was captured in a study of shared T cell receptors in the human thymus. V shed 3 bases and J 4 bases; nucleotides not matched to a gene: 9. The germline V gene encodes CDR1 PRHDT and CDR2 FYEKMQ (reference sequence). The CDR3 consists of 16 residues. Only in-frame clones appear in the TCRdb table, and some are missing; sequencing was by immunoSEQ multiplex PCR. The sample has roughly 500,000 clones; 75% to 80% are singletons. This same sample was also part of a study on human thymus T cells. That publication notes: Thymus tissue was removed during corrective cardiac surgery. In thymic and blood repertoires alike, V and J usage looked biased. Thymic repertoires overlap heavily among unrelated individuals, related research has reported.

Sample: thymocytes. This sequence was found in a boy less than two years old with a congenital heart defect. J is TRBJ1-3 and V is TRBV13; 7 bases are shared with TRBD1. The CDR3 DNA follows: TGTGCCAGCAGCTTTGTCCAGAGGGGGCGAGGAAACACCATATATTTT. This codes for CASSFVQRGRGNTIYF.